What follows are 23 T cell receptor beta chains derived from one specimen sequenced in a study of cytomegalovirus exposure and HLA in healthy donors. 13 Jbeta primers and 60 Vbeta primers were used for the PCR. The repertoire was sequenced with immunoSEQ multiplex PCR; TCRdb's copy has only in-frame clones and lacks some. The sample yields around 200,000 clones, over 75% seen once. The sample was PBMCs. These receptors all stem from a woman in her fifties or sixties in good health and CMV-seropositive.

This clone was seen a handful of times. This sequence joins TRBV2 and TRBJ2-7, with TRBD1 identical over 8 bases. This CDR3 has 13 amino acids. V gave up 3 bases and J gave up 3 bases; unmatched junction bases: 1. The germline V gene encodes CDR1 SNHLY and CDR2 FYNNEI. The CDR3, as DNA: TGTGCCAGCAGTGACGGACAGGGCTACGAGCAGTACTTC. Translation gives CASSDGQGYEQYF.

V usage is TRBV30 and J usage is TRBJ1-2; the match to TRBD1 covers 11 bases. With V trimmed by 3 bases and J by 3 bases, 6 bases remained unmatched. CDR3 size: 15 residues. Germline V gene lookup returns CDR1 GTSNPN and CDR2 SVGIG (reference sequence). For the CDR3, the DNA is TGTGCCTGGAGGGACAGGGGGCGACTTTACTATGGCTACACCTTC. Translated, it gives CAWRDRGRLYYGYTF. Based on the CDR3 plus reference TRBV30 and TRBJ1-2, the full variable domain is SQTIHQWPATLVQPVGSPLSLECTVEGTSNPNLYWYRQAAGRGLQLLFYSVGIGQISSEVPQNLSASRPQDRQFILSSKKLLLSDSGFYLCAWRDRGRLYYGYTFGSGTRLTVV.

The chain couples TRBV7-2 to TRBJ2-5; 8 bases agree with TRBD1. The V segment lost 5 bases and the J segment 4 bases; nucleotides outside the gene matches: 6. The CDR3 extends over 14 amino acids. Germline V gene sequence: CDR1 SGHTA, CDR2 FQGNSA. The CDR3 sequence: CASSAAGGSETQYF. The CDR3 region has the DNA TGTGCCAGCAGCGCAGCAGGGGGCTCAGAGACCCAGTACTTC.

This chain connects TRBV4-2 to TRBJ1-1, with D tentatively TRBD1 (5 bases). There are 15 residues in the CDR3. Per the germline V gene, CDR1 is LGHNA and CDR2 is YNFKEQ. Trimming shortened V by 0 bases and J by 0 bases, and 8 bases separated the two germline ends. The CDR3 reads CASSQETVMNTEAFF. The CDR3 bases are TGTGCCAGCAGCCAAGAGACAGTAATGAACACTGAAGCTTTCTTT.

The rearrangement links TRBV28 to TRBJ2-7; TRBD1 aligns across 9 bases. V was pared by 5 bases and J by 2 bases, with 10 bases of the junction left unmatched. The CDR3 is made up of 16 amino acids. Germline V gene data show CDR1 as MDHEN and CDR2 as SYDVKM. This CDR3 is CASSQIPGQGPYEQYF. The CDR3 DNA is TGTGCCAGCAGTCAAATTCCGGGACAGGGCCCCTACGAGCAGTACTTC.

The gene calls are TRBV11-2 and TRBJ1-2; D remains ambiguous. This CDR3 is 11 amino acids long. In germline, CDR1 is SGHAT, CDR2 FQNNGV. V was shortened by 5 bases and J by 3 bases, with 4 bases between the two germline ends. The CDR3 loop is CASSQYYGYTF. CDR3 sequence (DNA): TGTGCCAGCAGCCAATACTATGGCTACACCTTC.

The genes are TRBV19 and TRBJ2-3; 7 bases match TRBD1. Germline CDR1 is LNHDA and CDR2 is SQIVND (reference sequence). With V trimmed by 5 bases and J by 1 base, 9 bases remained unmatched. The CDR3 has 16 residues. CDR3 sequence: CASSPTTGIRTDTQYF. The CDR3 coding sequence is TGTGCCAGTAGTCCGACGACAGGGATCCGCACAGATACGCAGTATTTT.

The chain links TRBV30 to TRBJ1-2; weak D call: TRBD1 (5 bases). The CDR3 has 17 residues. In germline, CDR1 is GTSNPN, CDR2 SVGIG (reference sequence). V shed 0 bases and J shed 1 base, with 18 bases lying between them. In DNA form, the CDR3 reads TGTGCCTGGAGTGTAGATGATCTCGGCAGGGATAACTATGGCTACACCTTC. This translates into CAWSVDDLGRDNYGYTF.

The CDR3 DNA sequence: TGTGCCAGCCGTCCCGGGACTAGCGGGGGGGCTTGCAATGAGCAGTTCTTC. This encodes CASRPGTSGGACNEQFF. The rearrangement joins TRBV27 to TRBJ2-1; 16 nucleotides agree with TRBD2. The germline CDR1 and CDR2 sequences are MNHEY and SMNVEV (reference sequence). This CDR3 spans 17 amino acids. With 8 bases clipped from V and 6 bases from J, the junction kept 10 bases outside the gene matches.

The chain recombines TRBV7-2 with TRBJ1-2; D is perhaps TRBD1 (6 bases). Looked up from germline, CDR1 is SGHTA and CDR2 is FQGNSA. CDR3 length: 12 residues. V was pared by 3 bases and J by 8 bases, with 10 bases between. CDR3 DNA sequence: TGTGCCAGCAGCTTCTACAGGGAGGGCTACACCTTC. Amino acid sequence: CASSFYREGYTF.

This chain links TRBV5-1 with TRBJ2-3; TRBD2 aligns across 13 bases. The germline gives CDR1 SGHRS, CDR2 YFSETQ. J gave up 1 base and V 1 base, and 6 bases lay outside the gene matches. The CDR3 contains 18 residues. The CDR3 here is CASSLIAGTSGGTDTQYF. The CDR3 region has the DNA TGCGCCAGCAGCTTGATTGCCGGGACTAGCGGGGGCACAGATACGCAGTATTTT.

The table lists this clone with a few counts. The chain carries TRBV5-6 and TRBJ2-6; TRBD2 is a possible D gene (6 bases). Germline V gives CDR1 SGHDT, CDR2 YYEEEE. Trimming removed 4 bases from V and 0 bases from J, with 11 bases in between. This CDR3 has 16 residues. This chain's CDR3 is CASSEGLYSGANVLTF. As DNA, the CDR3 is TGTGCCAGCAGCGAGGGACTGTACTCTGGGGCCAACGTCCTGACTTTC.

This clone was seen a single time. CDR3 residues: CASIVQDRAAYEQYF. The DNA for the CDR3 is TGTGCCAGCATCGTACAGGACAGGGCAGCCTACGAGCAGTACTTC. The rearrangement links TRBV6-5 to TRBJ2-7, with 8 bases identical to TRBD1. This CDR3 is 15 amino acids long. CDR1 is MNHEY and CDR2 is SVGAGI in the germline V gene. V dropped 7 bases and J dropped 2; count of bases not matched to a gene: 10.

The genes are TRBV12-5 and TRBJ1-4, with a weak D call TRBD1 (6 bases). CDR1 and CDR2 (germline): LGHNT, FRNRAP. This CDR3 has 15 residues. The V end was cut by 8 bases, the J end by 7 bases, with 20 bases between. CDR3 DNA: TGTGCTAGTCTTTCAGACAGCGCCAGGGGTGAAAAACTGTTTTTT. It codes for CASLSDSARGEKLFF.

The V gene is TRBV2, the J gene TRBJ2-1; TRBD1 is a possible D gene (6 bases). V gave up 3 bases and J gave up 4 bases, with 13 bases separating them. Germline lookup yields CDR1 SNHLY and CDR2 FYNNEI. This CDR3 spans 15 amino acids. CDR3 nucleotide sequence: TGTGCCAGCAGTGATGTACAGGGTATGTACAATGAGCAGTTCTTC. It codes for CASSDVQGMYNEQFF.

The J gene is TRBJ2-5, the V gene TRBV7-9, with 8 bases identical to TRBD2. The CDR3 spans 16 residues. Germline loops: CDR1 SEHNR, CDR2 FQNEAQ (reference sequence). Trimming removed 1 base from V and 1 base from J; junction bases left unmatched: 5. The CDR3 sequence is CASSLGLAGRQETQYF. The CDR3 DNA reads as TGTGCCAGCAGCTTAGGCCTAGCGGGCCGCCAAGAGACCCAGTACTTC.

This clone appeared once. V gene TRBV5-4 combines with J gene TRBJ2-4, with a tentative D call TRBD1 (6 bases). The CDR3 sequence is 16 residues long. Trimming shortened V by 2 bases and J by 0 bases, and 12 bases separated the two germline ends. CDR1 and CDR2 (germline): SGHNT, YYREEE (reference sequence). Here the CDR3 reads CASSLSGALAKNIQYF. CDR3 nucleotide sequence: TGTGCCAGCAGCTTATCAGGGGCGCTAGCCAAAAACATTCAGTACTTC. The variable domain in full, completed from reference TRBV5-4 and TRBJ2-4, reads ETGVTQSPTHLIKTRGQQVTLRCSSQSGHNTVSWYQQALGQGPQFIFQYYREEENGRGNFPPRFSGLQFPNYSSELNVNALELDDSALYLCASSLSGALAKNIQYFGAGTRLSVL.

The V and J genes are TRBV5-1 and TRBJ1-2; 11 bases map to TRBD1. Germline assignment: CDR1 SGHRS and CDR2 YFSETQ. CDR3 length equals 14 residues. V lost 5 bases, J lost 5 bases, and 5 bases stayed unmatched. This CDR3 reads CASRTGQGVYGYTF. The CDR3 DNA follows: TGCGCCAGCAGAACGGGACAGGGGGTTTATGGCTACACCTTC.

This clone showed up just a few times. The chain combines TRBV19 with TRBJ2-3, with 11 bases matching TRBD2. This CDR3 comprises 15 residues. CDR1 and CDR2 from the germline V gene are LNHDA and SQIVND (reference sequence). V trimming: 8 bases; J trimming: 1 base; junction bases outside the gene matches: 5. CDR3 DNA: TGTGCCAGTGCGCCGACTAGCGGGGGCACAGATACGCAGTATTTT. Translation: CASAPTSGGTDTQYF.

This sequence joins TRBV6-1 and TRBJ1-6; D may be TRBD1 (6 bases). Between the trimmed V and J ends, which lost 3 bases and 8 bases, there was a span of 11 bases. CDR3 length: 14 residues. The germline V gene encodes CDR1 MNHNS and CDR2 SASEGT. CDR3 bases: TGTGCCAGCAGTGAGACAGGTGAAGATTCACCCCTCCACTTT. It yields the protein CASSETGEDSPLHF.

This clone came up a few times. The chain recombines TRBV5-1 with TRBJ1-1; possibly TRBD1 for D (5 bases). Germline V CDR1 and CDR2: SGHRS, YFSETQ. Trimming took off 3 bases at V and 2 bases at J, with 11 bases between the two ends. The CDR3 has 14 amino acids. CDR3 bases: TGCGCCAGCAGCTGGCGGGACTTCAACACTGAAGCTTTCTTT. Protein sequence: CASSWRDFNTEAFF.

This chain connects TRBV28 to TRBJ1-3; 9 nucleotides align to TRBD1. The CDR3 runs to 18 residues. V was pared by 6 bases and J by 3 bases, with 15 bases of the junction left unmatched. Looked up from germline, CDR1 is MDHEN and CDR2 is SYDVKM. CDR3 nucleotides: TGTGCCAGCAGGGAGTACCCGGGACAGGGTAATTTTGGAAACACCATATATTTT. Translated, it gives CASREYPGQGNFGNTIYF. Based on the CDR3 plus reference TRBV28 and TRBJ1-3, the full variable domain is DVKVTQSSRYLVKRTGEKVFLECVQDMDHENMFWYRQDPGLGLRLIYFSYDVKMKEKGDIPEGYSVSREKKERFSLILESASTNQTSMYLCASREYPGQGNFGNTIYFGEGSWLTVV.

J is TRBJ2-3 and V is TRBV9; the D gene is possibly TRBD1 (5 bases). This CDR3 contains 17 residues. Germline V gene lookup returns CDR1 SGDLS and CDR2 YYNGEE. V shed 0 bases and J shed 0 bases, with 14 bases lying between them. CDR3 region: CASSVAGAGWSTDTQYF. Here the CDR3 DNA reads TGTGCCAGCAGCGTAGCTGGGGCAGGGTGGAGCACAGATACGCAGTATTTT.